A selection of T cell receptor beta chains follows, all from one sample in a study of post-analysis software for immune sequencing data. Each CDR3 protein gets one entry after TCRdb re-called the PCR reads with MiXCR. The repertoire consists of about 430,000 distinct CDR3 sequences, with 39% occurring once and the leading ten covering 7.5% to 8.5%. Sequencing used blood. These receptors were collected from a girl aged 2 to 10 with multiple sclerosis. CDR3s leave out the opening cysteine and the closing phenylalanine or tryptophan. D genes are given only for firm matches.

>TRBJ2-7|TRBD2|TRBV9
ASSPGLAGGLDFYEQY
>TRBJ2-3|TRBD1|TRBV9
ASSALTGVGTDTQY
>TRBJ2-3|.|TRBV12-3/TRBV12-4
ASSLGGTADVQY
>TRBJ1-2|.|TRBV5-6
ASRLGRGGYGYT
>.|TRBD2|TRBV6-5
ASSYGLAGGPGIQY
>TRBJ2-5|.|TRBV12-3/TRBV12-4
ASSFTRERETQY
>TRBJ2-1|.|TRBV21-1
ASSKGRDYNEQF
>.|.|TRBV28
ASSFSALLPVEQY
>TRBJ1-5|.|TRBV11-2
ASSSSGPDQPQH
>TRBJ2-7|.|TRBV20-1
SARVSYEQY
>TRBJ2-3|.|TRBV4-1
ASSHLADTQY
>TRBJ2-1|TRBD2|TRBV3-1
ASSRLPGTSGYNEQF
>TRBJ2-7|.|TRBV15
ATSRVLGAYEQY
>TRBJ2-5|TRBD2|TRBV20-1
SAGELAVWSETQY
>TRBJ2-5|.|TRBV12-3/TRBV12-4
ASSWSARETQY
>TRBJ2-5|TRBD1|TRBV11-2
ASSSPGDRALSWETQY
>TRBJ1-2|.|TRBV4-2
ASSQGATVQYGYT
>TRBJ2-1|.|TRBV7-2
ASSLVGVNEQF
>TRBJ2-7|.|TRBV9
ASSVAGASYEQY
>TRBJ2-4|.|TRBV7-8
ASSPGHPTPHLAKNIQY
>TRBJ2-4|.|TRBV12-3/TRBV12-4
ASGVSLARNIQY
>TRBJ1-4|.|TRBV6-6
ASSYLGAGDDEKLF
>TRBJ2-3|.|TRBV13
ASSLMTPNTQY
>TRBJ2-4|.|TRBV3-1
ASSQGNPRLNKNIQY
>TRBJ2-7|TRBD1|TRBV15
ATSRDRGHWEQY
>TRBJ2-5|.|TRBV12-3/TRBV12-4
ASSFSLFETQY
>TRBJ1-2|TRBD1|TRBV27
ASRGDRGFGYT